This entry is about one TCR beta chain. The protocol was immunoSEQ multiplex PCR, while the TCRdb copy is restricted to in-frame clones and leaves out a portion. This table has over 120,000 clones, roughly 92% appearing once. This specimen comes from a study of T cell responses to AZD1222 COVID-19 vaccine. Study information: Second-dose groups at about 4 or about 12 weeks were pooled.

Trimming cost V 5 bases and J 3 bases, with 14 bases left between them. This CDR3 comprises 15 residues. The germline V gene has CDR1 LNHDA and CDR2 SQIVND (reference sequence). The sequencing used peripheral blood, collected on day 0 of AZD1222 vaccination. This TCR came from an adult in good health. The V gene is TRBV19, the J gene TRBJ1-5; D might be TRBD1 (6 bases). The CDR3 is CASSGQGTANQPQHF. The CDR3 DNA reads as TGTGCCAGTAGTGGGCAGGGGACGGCCAATCAGCCCCAGCATTTT.